The next 27 T cell receptor beta chains were all read from a single sample in a study of human T cells and chemical hapten exposure (dated by TCRdb to the early 2020s). Libraries were prepared through RACE. The reads were generated on a NextSeq 500. TCRdb itself trimmed the public reads at Q25 with fastp, ran MiXCR and retained productive beta chains. Rows are unified per CDR3 protein, each entry keeping the most common DNA and genes. This sample comprises about 58,000 distinct CDR3 sequences, about an eighth of them detected only once. Around 2.4% of the sample rests with the top ten. What the time point label conveys for this sample: patch test 3, about 24 weeks after DPC sensitization. The treatment or condition label of this sample denotes: therapeutic diphenylcyclopropenone sensitization with weekly scalp DPC. This material consisted of whole blood, taken in connection with sensitization to the hapten diphenylcyclopropenone (DPC). Source of these receptors: a man younger than 45 with alopecia areata. Some clones in this sample may be carry-over from other donors' samples.

This clonotype was seen only a few times. This chain links TRBV20-1 with TRBJ2-5; 7 nucleotides line up with TRBD1. Germline assignment: CDR1 DFQATT and CDR2 SNEGSKA (reference sequence). V trimming: 4 bases; J trimming: 5 bases; junction bases outside the gene matches: 16. This CDR3 is 16 amino acids long. This CDR3 is CSANNRKGGRGETQYF. In DNA form, the CDR3 reads TGCAGTGCTAATAATCGTAAAGGGGGCCGCGGGGAGACCCAGTACTTC.

The chain carries TRBV12-3 or TRBV12-4 and TRBJ2-4, with TRBD1 identical over 8 bases. The trim removed 9 bases at V and 7 bases at J, leaving 5 bases unmatched. The CDR3 is 12 amino acids. This CDR3 reads CASQGAGNIQYF. The CDR3 DNA follows: TGTGCCAGTCAGGGGGCGGGTAACATTCAGTACTTC.

This clonotype has a handful of counts. The chain links TRBV5-5 to TRBJ1-4; tentative D call: TRBD1 (6 bases). V was trimmed by 0 bases and J by 0 bases, leaving 6 bases between them. CDR1 and CDR2 from the germline V gene are SGHKS and YYEKEE (reference sequence). This CDR3 region has 15 residues. DNA for the CDR3: TGTGCCAGCAGCTTGGAGGGGGCAACTAATGAAAAACTGTTTTTT. Translation gives CASSLEGATNEKLFF.

This clonotype was found many times. This sequence joins TRBV6-4 and TRBJ2-1; 7 positions agree with TRBD1. Germline CDR1 and CDR2: MRHNA and SNTAGT. CDR3 length: 13 amino acids. J lost 7 bases, V lost 4 bases, and 4 bases had no gene match. Here the CDR3 reads CASSVHRGNEQFF. Written as DNA, the CDR3 is TGTGCCAGCAGTGTGCACAGGGGTAATGAGCAGTTCTTC.

V usage is TRBV11-1 and J usage is TRBJ2-7; D is possibly TRBD1 (6 bases). V lost 6 bases, J lost 3 bases, and 15 bases lay in between. Per the germline V gene, CDR1 is SGHAT and CDR2 is FQDESV (reference sequence). This CDR3 is built from 14 residues. The CDR3: CASSRPGAYYEQYF. Written as DNA, the CDR3 is TGTGCCAGCAGTCGGCCAGGGGCGTACTACGAGCAGTACTTC.

This chain connects TRBV30 to TRBJ1-1; a weak D match, TRBD1 (6 bases). V was clipped by 4 bases and J by 1 base, with 25 bases between them. The CDR3 consists of 18 residues. Germline loops: CDR1 GTSNPN, CDR2 SVGIG (reference sequence). The CDR3 bases are TGTGCCTGGAAACTGATACAGGGCTTCCAGGTACGGAACACTGAAGCTTTCTTT. Amino acid sequence: CAWKLIQGFQVRNTEAFF.

This clonotype showed up many times. The gene calls are TRBV20-1 and TRBJ1-5; D remains unclear. Trimming pared 2 bases from V and 4 bases from J, leaving 6 bases between. This CDR3 has 12 residues. Germline CDR1 is DFQATT and CDR2 is SNEGSKA (reference sequence). CDR3 nucleotide sequence: TGCAGTGCTAGAAAAGGGAATCAGCCCCAGCATTTT. This codes for CSARKGNQPQHF.

This sequence joins TRBV7-9 and TRBJ2-7, with a weak D call TRBD2 (5 bases). The CDR3 loop spans 15 amino acids. Germline V gives CDR1 SEHNR, CDR2 FQNEAQ (reference sequence). The V end was cut by 3 bases, the J end by 0 bases, with 12 bases between. This CDR3 is CASSFDRGFSYEQYF. The CDR3 bases are TGTGCCAGCAGCTTTGACCGGGGTTTCTCCTACGAGCAGTACTTC.

Only a few counts were recorded for this clonotype. The CDR3 region is CASRPNPNSNQPQHF. DNA of the CDR3: TGTGCCAGCAGACCTAACCCAAATAGCAATCAGCCCCAGCATTTT. The chain combines TRBV5-4 with TRBJ1-5; D gene ambiguous. The CDR3 is 15 amino acids. V lost 5 bases and J 0 bases, leaving 12 bases between the germline ends. Per germline, CDR1 SGHNT and CDR2 YYREEE (reference sequence).

This sequence joins TRBV7-2 and TRBJ2-3; D is perhaps TRBD2 (5 bases). The V end was cut by 6 bases, the J end by 0 bases, with 10 bases between. The CDR3 is made up of 14 amino acids. Germline V gene lookup returns CDR1 SGHTA and CDR2 FQGNSA. CDR3 nucleotide sequence: TGTGCCAGCAGGAGGACGGGGAGCACAGATACGCAGTATTTT. Translated: CASRRTGSTDTQYF.

The chain employs TRBV6-4 and TRBJ2-3; 8 bases line up with TRBD2. V was clipped by 4 bases and J by 0 bases; unmatched bases: 3. This CDR3 has 15 residues. Germline V lookup: CDR1 MRHNA, CDR2 SNTAGT. The CDR3 sequence is CASSGSGASTDTQYF. The CDR3 DNA reads TGTGCCAGCAGTGGTAGCGGGGCCAGCACAGATACGCAGTATTTT.

The rearrangement joins TRBV6-1 to TRBJ2-3; D is undetermined. Germline assignment: CDR1 MNHNS and CDR2 SASEGT. The CDR3 consists of 13 residues. V dropped 7 bases and J dropped 2 bases, with 10 bases sitting between them. This CDR3 reads CASNYGITDTQYF. CDR3 nucleotides: TGTGCCAGCAATTACGGAATCACAGATACGCAGTATTTT.

The table lists this clonotype with a few counts. The chain employs TRBV13 and TRBJ1-2; 9 positions agree with TRBD1. The CDR3 contains 17 residues. V lost 1 base, J lost 0 bases, and 6 bases stayed unmatched. The germline gives CDR1 PRHDT, CDR2 FYEKMQ (reference sequence). The CDR3 bases are TGTGCCAGCAGCTTAGCCCCGGACAGGGGAGCTAACTATGGCTACACCTTC. This sequence encodes CASSLAPDRGANYGYTF.

A few counts support this clonotype. V gene TRBV9 combines with J gene TRBJ1-5; D is uncertain. The germline V gene encodes CDR1 SGDLS and CDR2 YYNGEE. The CDR3 is 15 residues long. With 3 bases removed from V and 4 bases from J, the gap between germline ends came to 14 bases. The CDR3 loop reads CASSAYPGGNQPQHF. The CDR3 coding sequence is TGTGCCAGCAGCGCATACCCGGGAGGAAATCAGCCCCAGCATTTT.

This clonotype was seen a few times. The chain links TRBV3-1 to TRBJ2-6; no clear D. V lost 0 bases to trimming and J lost 4 bases, with 10 bases between them. Germline CDR1 is LGHDT and CDR2 is YNNKEL (reference sequence). This CDR3 is 16 amino acids long. The CDR3 coding sequence is TGTGCCAGCAGCCAAGACAGCCTGTTGGGGGCCAACGTCCTGACTTTC. Its protein is CASSQDSLLGANVLTF.

In this sample, this clonotype turned up many times. The J gene is TRBJ1-5, the V gene TRBV27, with TRBD1 as a possible D gene (5 bases). Germline V CDR1 and CDR2: MNHEY, SMNVEV (reference sequence). This CDR3 has 19 residues. V was cut by 4 bases and J by 0 bases, with 22 bases left in between. The CDR3 here is CASSSTPPGVWYSNQPQHF. In nucleotides, the CDR3 is TGTGCCAGCAGTTCGACACCACCGGGGGTCTGGTATAGCAATCAGCCCCAGCATTTT.

This clonotype turned up a few times. Written as DNA, the CDR3 is TGTGCCAGCAGTTCTCAGGGGGTGAATAACACCGGGGAGCTGTTTTTT. Amino acid sequence: CASSSQGVNNTGELFF. The chain has TRBV6-7 and TRBJ2-2; 7 nucleotides match TRBD1. TRBV6-7 is known as an ORF, though its function is uncertain. V dropped 4 bases and J dropped 2; count of bases not matched to a gene: 7. This CDR3 contains 16 residues.

J is TRBJ2-7 and V is TRBV28; D not certain. The CDR3 loop spans 14 amino acids. CDR1 and CDR2 from the germline V gene are MDHEN and SYDVKM. V lost 5 bases, J lost 3 bases, and 14 bases lay in between. The CDR3 region has the DNA TGTGCCAGCAGTCCGATCCCCGGGTTCTACGAGCAGTACTTC. Translating gives CASSPIPGFYEQYF.

V is TRBV21-1 and J is TRBJ2-3; the table names TRBD1, a call not compared with the DNA. TRBV21-1 is given as a pseudogene. The CDR3 length is 14 residues. CDR3 loop: CASTVGQYTDTQCF. DNA of the CDR3: TGTGCCAGCACCGTGGGACAGTACACAGATACGCAGTGTTTT.

With regard to this clonotype: The junction does not match germline at one end; this may be a read error. J is TRBJ1-3 and V is TRBV7-2, with a tentative D call TRBD1 (5 bases). This CDR3 has 15 amino acids. Germline V gene sequence: CDR1 SGHTA, CDR2 FQGNSA. The CDR3 spells CASSSGLTSENTIYF. The CDR3 coding sequence is TGTGCCAGCAGCTCGGGACTGACCTCTGAAAACACCATATATTTT.

This clonotype has only a few counts. The chain uses TRBV27 and TRBJ2-7; a possible D gene is TRBD2 (5 bases). The CDR3 spans 14 residues. V lost 2 bases and J 2 bases, leaving 10 bases between the germline ends. Germline V CDR1 and CDR2: MNHEY, SMNVEV (reference sequence). For the CDR3, the DNA is TGTGCCAGCAGTTTAAGCGGCGACGCCTACGAGCAGTACTTC. It yields the protein CASSLSGDAYEQYF.

This clonotype was found many times. The rearrangement uses TRBV3-1 and TRBJ2-5; tentatively, D is TRBD1 (6 bases). The germline V gene has CDR1 LGHDT and CDR2 YNNKEL (reference sequence). Trimming cost V 0 bases and J 4 bases, with 12 bases left between them. The CDR3 runs to 15 residues. The CDR3 protein is CASSQDTGTGETQYF. The CDR3 DNA reads TGTGCCAGCAGCCAAGATACAGGGACGGGAGAGACCCAGTACTTC.

V is TRBV29-1 and J is TRBJ1-5, with D possibly being TRBD1 (6 bases). Germline CDR1 and CDR2: SQVTM and ANQGSEA. Trimming removed 6 bases at V and 5 bases at J, with 14 bases between. The CDR3 has 13 residues. CDR3 nucleotides: TGCAGCGTCGCCGACAGGCGGGATCAGCCCCAGCATTTT. This codes for CSVADRRDQPQHF.

This clonotype was counted ten times or more. The V gene is TRBV5-1, the J gene TRBJ1-1; D ambiguous. The CDR3 is 14 amino acids. With 0 bases removed from V and 2 bases from J, the gap between germline ends came to 8 bases. The germline V gene has CDR1 SGHRS and CDR2 YFSETQ. In nucleotides, the CDR3 is TGCGCCAGCAGCTTGGTCGGAGGAAACACTGAAGCTTTCTTT. Its protein is CASSLVGGNTEAFF.

This clonotype was recorded at least ten times. The chain joins TRBV29-1 to TRBJ1-6; the match to TRBD1 covers 9 bases. With V trimmed by 6 bases and J by 9 bases, 9 bases remained unmatched. Germline values: CDR1 SQVTM, CDR2 ANQGSEA. There are 14 residues in the CDR3. DNA for the CDR3: TGCAGCGTCGACCCACCGGGACAGGGTTCACCCCTCCACTTT. This translates into CSVDPPGQGSPLHF.

This clonotype was seen only a few times. The chain carries TRBV6-5 and TRBJ2-7, with 13 positions matching TRBD2. Germline CDR1 is MNHEY and CDR2 is SVGAGI. The CDR3 length is 14 residues. With 6 bases clipped from V and 12 bases from J, the junction kept 11 bases outside the gene matches. The DNA for the CDR3 is TGTGCCAGCAGCCACCCACTAGCGGGGGGGTGGTGGTACTTC. Protein product: CASSHPLAGGWWYF.

This clonotype was seen only a few times. The chain combines TRBV20-1 with TRBJ1-6; maybe TRBD1 (5 bases). CDR1 is DFQATT and CDR2 is SNEGSKA in the germline V gene (reference sequence). There are 14 residues in the CDR3. V was pared by 4 bases and J by 9 bases, with 16 bases between. The CDR3 DNA sequence: TGCAGTGCTACAGGGATCCTAGCTGTTTCACCCCTCCACTTT. Its protein is CSATGILAVSPLHF.